The clone carrying this TCR beta chain was seen more than once but under ten times. Its target is not known. The record originates from a study of beta chain features in type 1 diabetes. CD4+ naive, central memory, regulatory and stem cell-like memory cells were sorted via CD45RO/CCR7/CD25/CD127/CD95/CD27. cDNA synthesis used the whole RNA isolate, giving expressed TCRB sequences. The protocol was immunoSEQ multiplex PCR, while the TCRdb copy is restricted to in-frame clones and leaves out a portion. The table shows about 150,000 clones, with 10% occurring only once. CDR1 and CDR2 (germline): LNHNV, YYDKDF (reference sequence). This CDR3 has 15 amino acids. Trimming removed 0 bases from V and 3 bases from J, with 11 bases in between. Study-wide results and caveats: Across patients, naive, central memory and Treg TCRB repertoires exhibited apparently greater similarity than was observed across healthy donors. Across all four CD4+ subsets, people with type 1 diabetes showed modestly shorter TCRB CDR3s.

The receptor's source is a man aged 30 to 45 with type 1 diabetes. The sample taken for sequencing was central memory CD4+ T cells from blood. V gene TRBV15 combines with J gene TRBJ1-2, with D possibly matching TRBD1 (5 bases). The CDR3 sequence: CATSRDMGGDYGYTF. For the CDR3, the DNA is TGTGCCACCAGCAGAGATATGGGGGGTGACTATGGCTACACCTTC.